Below, 6 T cell receptor beta chains from the same sample are listed, as sequenced in a study of T cells in Graves' hyperthyroidism and ophthalmopathy. Amplification yielded TCR beta CDR3 regions, with RNA transcripts as the source. With the HTBI primer set, the TCR CDR3 went through a first round of RT-PCR. TCRdb ran MiXCR on the multiplex PCR reads and lists one entry per CDR3 protein. This table holds roughly 400,000 distinct CDR3 sequences, about 14% found once. Sequences were obtained from blood. These TCRs come from a man aged 45-60 years with Graves' ophthalmopathy.

This clonotype came up many times. The DNA for the CDR3 is TGCAGTGCTAGAGAGACTAGCGGGAAGGATGGGCGAGAGCAGTTCTTC. This codes for CSARETSGKDGREQFF. V gene TRBV20-1 combines with J gene TRBJ2-1; the match to TRBD2 covers 11 bases. The CDR3 sequence is 16 residues long. The junction had 11 bases not matched to a gene; V was cut back by 0 bases and J by 10 bases. Germline CDR1 is DFQATT and CDR2 is SNEGSKA (reference sequence).

This clonotype was seen at least ten times. In nucleotides, the CDR3 is TGTGCCAGCAGCTTTGGGGACCAAGAGACCCAGTACTTC. Encoded protein: CASSFGDQETQYF. This chain uses TRBV7-9 with TRBJ2-5; D gene uncertain. There are 13 residues in the CDR3. Germline lookup yields CDR1 SEHNR and CDR2 FQNEAQ (reference sequence). The V end was cut by 3 bases, the J end by 0 bases, with 5 bases between.

This clonotype was seen ten or more times. The V and J genes are TRBV19 and TRBJ1-5, with D maybe TRBD1 (6 bases). The CDR3 extends over 13 amino acids. Germline values: CDR1 LNHDA, CDR2 SQIVND (reference sequence). V lost 7 bases and J lost 6, with 13 bases in between. The CDR3 is CASTRDTLQPQHF. The CDR3 coding sequence is TGTGCCAGTACCCGGGACACCCTTCAGCCCCAGCATTTT.

This clonotype was recorded many times. The chain couples TRBV7-6 to TRBJ2-1; possibly TRBD1 for D (5 bases). The V end lost 2 bases, the J end lost 1 base, and 6 bases lay between the germline ends. Germline-derived CDR1 and CDR2 are SGHVS and FNYEAQ. The CDR3 is made up of 14 amino acids. The chain's CDR3 is CASSLTGSYNEQFF. The DNA for the CDR3 is TGTGCCAGCAGCTTAACAGGTTCCTACAATGAGCAGTTCTTC. The whole variable domain, filled in from reference TRBV7-6 and TRBJ2-1, reads GAGVSQSPRYKVTKRGQDVALRCDPISGHVSLYWYRQALGQGPEFLTYFNYEAQQDKSGLPNDRFSAERPEGSISTLTIQRTEQRDSAMYRCASSLTGSYNEQFFGPGTRLTVL.

Ten or more counts support this clonotype. The rearrangement links TRBV7-8 to TRBJ1-2; 10 positions agree with TRBD1. CDR1 SGHVS and CDR2 FQNEAQ come from the germline V gene. V lost 4 bases to trimming and J lost 7 bases; unmatched junction nucleotides: 12. CDR3 length equals 16 residues. The chain's CDR3 is CASSSNSGTGAGGYTF. The CDR3 nucleotides are TGTGCCAGCAGCTCGAACTCCGGGACAGGGGCTGGTGGCTACACCTTC.

This clonotype has a count of ten or more. V gene TRBV14 combines with J gene TRBJ1-1; D gene unclear. Per the germline V gene, CDR1 is SGHDN and CDR2 is FVKESK. V shed 0 bases and J shed 4 bases, with 3 bases lying between them. The CDR3 is 12 amino acids. The CDR3 DNA reads TGTGCCAGCAGCCAAGAGATCACTGAAGCTTTCTTT. This codes for CASSQEITEAFF.